These T cell receptor beta chains were read from a single sample in a study of blood T cell repertoires in COVID-19. The protocol was immunoSEQ multiplex PCR, while the TCRdb copy is restricted to in-frame clones and leaves out a portion. In the table there are roughly 210,000 clones, about nine tenths of which are singletons. The specimen was PBMCs or T cells enriched from blood (not recorded which). Every receptor here comes from a young man in a cohort exposed to, infected with or recovered from COVID-19 (not recorded which). Both conserved end residues are part of each CDR3. Fields, in order: clone size, V gene, D gene, J gene, CDR3 protein, CDR3 DNA. D genes are given only for firm matches. For some rows the clone size is stated as once, few or many, or as a class when expanded; others skip it.

NA	TRBV6-1	NA	TRBJ1-1	CASSERGVVDAEAFF	TGTGCCAGCAGTGAACGGGGTGTTGTCGACGCTGAAGCTTTCTTT
NA	TRBV11-2	NA	TRBJ2-7	CASSFWGLNYEQYF	TGTGCCAGCAGCTTTTGGGGACTTAACTACGAGCAGTACTTC
NA	TRBV4-1	TRBD1	TRBJ1-2	CASSQGGQGGYGYTF	TGCGCCAGCAGCCAAGGAGGACAGGGAGGCTATGGCTACACCTTC
NA	TRBV25-1	TRBD1	TRBJ1-2	CASSDDRGPPYGYTF	TGTGCCAGCAGTGACGACAGGGGCCCCCCGTATGGCTACACCTTC
NA	TRBV12-3/TRBV12-4	NA	TRBJ1-5	CASSHPGSQPQHF	TGTGCCAGCAGTCACCCGGGATCCCAGCCCCAGCATTTT
NA	TRBV6-5	TRBD1	TRBJ1-4	CASTSGGPNEKLFF	TGTGCCAGCACCTCAGGGGGCCCTAATGAAAAACTGTTTTTT
once	TRBV19	NA	TRBJ2-3	CASSTLQITDTQYF	TGTGCCAGTAGTACTTTACAGATTACAGATACGCAGTATTTT
NA	TRBV3-1/TRBV3-2	TRBD2	TRBJ2-2	CASSQLAGPNTGELFF	TGTGCCAGCAGCCAACTAGCGGGACCGAACACCGGGGAGCTGTTTTTT
NA	TRBV7-3	TRBD2	TRBJ2-1	CASSLGLAVSEQFF	TGTGCCAGCAGCTTGGGACTAGCGGTGTCTGAGCAGTTCTTC
once	TRBV2	TRBD2	TRBJ2-7	CASSSGTSGSYEQYF	TGTGCCAGCAGTAGTGGGACTAGCGGTAGCTACGAGCAGTACTTC
NA	TRBV4-2	NA	TRBJ1-5	CASSQEPRGYSNQPQHF	TGTGCCAGCAGCCAAGAACCGCGGGGTTATAGCAATCAGCCCCAGCATTTT
NA	TRBV27	NA	TRBJ2-2	CASSSLGSVVAGELFF	TGTGCCAGCAGTTCCCTTGGTAGCGTGGTCGCCGGGGAGCTGTTTTTT
once	TRBV29-1	NA	TRBJ2-3	CSVDGRPGDTQYF	TGCAGCGTTGACGGCAGACCAGGGGATACGCAGTATTTT
NA	TRBV4-2	TRBD1	TRBJ1-5	CASSQESGGGHQPQHF	TGTGCCAGCAGCCAAGAATCAGGGGGAGGACATCAGCCCCAGCATTTT
NA	TRBV6-2/TRBV6-3	NA	TRBJ1-1	CASSYSTPAAVSEAFF	TGTGCCAGCAGTTACTCGACGCCGGCGGCCGTGTCTGAAGCTTTCTTT
once	TRBV27	TRBD2	TRBJ2-1	CASNGAGNYNEQFF	TGTGCCAGCAACGGAGCGGGAAATTACAATGAGCAGTTCTTC
NA	TRBV7-3	NA	TRBJ2-6	CASSLTRDRANVLTF	TGTGCCAGCAGCTTAACTCGGGACAGGGCCAACGTCCTGACTTTC
NA	TRBV7-6	TRBD2	TRBJ2-1	CASSWGLAGGGEQFF	TGTGCCAGCAGCTGGGGACTAGCGGGAGGGGGCGAGCAGTTCTTC
NA	TRBV27	NA	TRBJ2-6	CASSLSGSRANVLTF	TGTGCCAGCAGTTTATCGGGCAGTAGGGCCAACGTCCTGACTTTC
NA	TRBV7-2	TRBD2	TRBJ2-7	CASSSGTSGNEQYF	TGTGCCAGCAGCTCCGGGACTAGCGGGAACGAGCAGTACTTC
NA	TRBV10-2	TRBD1	TRBJ1-1	CASRGQGAGKNTEAFF	TGCGCCAGCCGTGGACAGGGGGCGGGTAAGAACACTGAAGCTTTCTTT
NA	TRBV7-3	TRBD1	TRBJ1-2	CASSPRRTGYGYTF	TGTGCCAGCAGCCCCCGTCGGACAGGGTATGGCTACACCTTC
NA	TRBV6-5	NA	TRBJ2-7	CASRGGPDISYEQYF	TGTGCCAGCAGGGGAGGACCGGACATCTCCTACGAGCAGTACTTC
NA	TRBV3-1/TRBV3-2	NA	TRBJ2-7	CASSQAPDGKYEQYF	TGTGCCAGCAGCCAAGCCCCGGACGGGAAATACGAGCAGTACTTC
NA	TRBV19	TRBD1	TRBJ1-2	CASSIGQGVDGYTF	TGTGCCAGTAGTATAGGACAGGGAGTTGATGGCTACACCTTC
NA	TRBV7-8	NA	TRBJ2-1	CASSLEVGLRNEQFF	TGTGCCAGCAGCTTAGAGGTGGGACTTCGGAATGAGCAGTTCTTC
NA	TRBV7-2	TRBD1	TRBJ1-6	CASSPQGAVNSPLHF	TGTGCCAGCAGCCCACAGGGGGCGGTCAATTCACCCCTCCACTTT
NA	TRBV7-2	NA	TRBJ1-2	CASSLELLPGRRRVYTF	TGTGCCAGCAGCTTAGAGTTATTACCGGGACGCAGGAGGGTCTACACCTTC
NA	TRBV18	TRBD1	TRBJ2-7	CASSPTSPGQGTVGQYF	TGTGCCAGCTCACCTACTTCACCGGGACAGGGTACCGTCGGGCAGTACTTC
NA	TRBV19	TRBD1	TRBJ2-7	CASSIFSRGTGPHEQYF	TGTGCCAGTAGTATTTTCTCCCGCGGGACAGGGCCCCACGAGCAGTACTTC
NA	TRBV24-1	NA	TRBJ1-2	CATSDSIYGYTF	TGTGCCACCAGTGATTCAATCTATGGCTACACCTTC
NA	TRBV24-1	TRBD1	TRBJ1-5	CATSETTNLPRQGSGQPQHF	TGTGCCACCAGTGAAACGACAAACCTCCCCAGACAGGGGAGCGGTCAGCCCCAGCATTTT
NA	TRBV6-5	TRBD1	TRBJ2-7	CASRAGTANEQYF	TGTGCCAGCAGGGCCGGGACAGCCAACGAGCAGTACTTC
NA	TRBV21-1	NA	TRBJ2-7	CASSKLQGNRAYEQYF	TGTGCCAGCAGCAAACTTCAGGGAAATAGAGCCTACGAGCAGTACTTC
NA	TRBV7-2	NA	TRBJ2-2	CASSPLKRTTGELFF	TGTGCCAGCAGCCCCCTAAAGCGGACTACCGGGGAGCTGTTTTTT
NA	TRBV9	NA	TRBJ1-5	CASSVDNSNQPQHF	TGTGCCAGCAGCGTGGACAATAGCAATCAGCCCCAGCATTTT
NA	TRBV5-6	NA	TRBJ2-2	CASSFTIGELFF	TGTGCCAGCAGCTTTACAATAGGGGAGCTGTTTTTT
NA	TRBV2	TRBD1	TRBJ2-7	CARSVQGDPYEQYF	TGTGCCAGGAGCGTACAGGGGGATCCCTACGAGCAGTACTTC
NA	TRBV27	TRBD1	TRBJ2-3	CASSTPDRGRRNTQYF	TGTGCCAGCAGTACACCAGACAGGGGGCGCCGGAATACGCAGTATTTT
NA	TRBV27	TRBD2	TRBJ2-1	CASREFSGTSGEQFF	TGTGCCAGCAGAGAGTTTAGCGGGACCTCCGGGGAGCAGTTCTTC
once	TRBV7-3	TRBD1	TRBJ2-1	CASSAGQGHNEQFF	TGTGCCAGCAGCGCCGGACAGGGCCACAATGAGCAGTTCTTC
NA	TRBV6-5	NA	TRBJ2-7	CASSPDRRDHIEQYF	TGTGCCAGCAGCCCGGATCGGAGGGACCATATCGAGCAGTACTTC
NA	TRBV7-9	TRBD2	TRBJ2-1	CASSGLAGSSYNEQFF	TGTGCCAGCAGTGGACTAGCGGGGAGCTCCTACAATGAGCAGTTCTTC
NA	TRBV25-1	NA	TRBJ1-2	CASMGEGVGLYGYTF	TGTGCCAGCATGGGGGAGGGGGTCGGACTGTATGGCTACACCTTC
once	TRBV28	NA	TRBJ1-1	CASTPGGKAGGTEAFF	TGTGCCAGCACCCCCGGGGGTAAGGCGGGGGGCACTGAAGCTTTCTTT
once	TRBV6-5	NA	TRBJ2-7	CATETGQQYEQYF	TGTGCCACAGAAACCGGACAACAATACGAGCAGTACTTC
NA	TRBV15	NA	TRBJ1-3	CATSRTGSSGNTIYF	TGTGCCACCAGCAGAACAGGGTCCTCTGGAAACACCATATATTTT
NA	TRBV7-8	TRBD1	TRBJ2-5	CASSVRDSHQETQYF	TGTGCCAGCAGCGTACGGGACAGCCACCAAGAGACCCAGTACTTC
NA	TRBV28	TRBD2	TRBJ2-7	CASSPLAGVMYEQYF	TGTGCCAGCAGTCCACTAGCGGGAGTTATGTACGAGCAGTACTTC
NA	TRBV19	NA	TRBJ1-5	CASSTMGGSGNQPQHF	TGTGCCAGTAGTACGATGGGGGGATCTGGCAATCAGCCCCAGCATTTT
NA	TRBV28	NA	TRBJ1-1	CASSSDSFEAFF	TGTGCCAGCAGTTCAGACAGTTTTGAAGCTTTCTTT
few	TRBV5-1	NA	TRBJ1-5	CASSFLGGQPQHF	TGCGCCAGCAGCTTTCTGGGGGGTCAGCCCCAGCATTTT